This TCR beta chain was found in a study of T cells in Graves' hyperthyroidism and ophthalmopathy. On the study more broadly: Peripheral blood was secured at the point of initial diagnosis, before any treatment.

Disease lasting under 3 months, a NOSPECS grade of at least 4, and a Clinical Activity Score of at least 3 were features of the ophthalmopathy patients. Trimming removed 3 bases at V and 0 bases at J, with 19 bases between. Germline V gene sequence: CDR1 SGHTS, CDR2 YDEGEE. The CDR3 is 18 residues long. This clonotype appeared a few times. Its antigen is not identified. Study conclusions and caveats: The model made its ophthalmopathy prediction, and onset followed a median around 6.5 months later. Within blood appeared most thyroid clonotypes that had expanded above 0.001.

The source material, RNA transcripts, was used to amplify TCR beta CDR3 regions. Initially, a first-round RT-PCR of the TCR CDR3 employed the HTBI primer set. TCRdb fed the multiplex PCR reads into MiXCR, producing one record per CDR3 protein. This table has 640,000 or so distinct CDR3 sequences, approximately 14% appearing once. This TCR was sampled from a young woman with Graves' ophthalmopathy. The rearrangement links TRBV5-8 to TRBJ1-5; TRBD1 might be the D (6 bases). The sample consisted of blood. In nucleotides, the CDR3 is TGTGCCAGCAGCTCAGGACAGTGGGGGCCCTATAGCAATCAGCCCCAGCATTTT. Translated: CASSSGQWGPYSNQPQHF.